The entry below describes one T cell receptor (beta chain). The data belong to a study of cytomegalovirus exposure and HLA in healthy donors. The PCR used 60 Vbeta and 13 Jbeta primers. Here immunoSEQ multiplex PCR was the method, and the copy in TCRdb shows in-frame clones only, minus some. The sample lists more than 200,000 clones, 65% to 80% occurring once. CDR1 and CDR2 (germline): MDHEN, SYDVKM. Trimming removed 2 bases at V and 6 bases at J, with 14 bases between. The CDR3 length is 14 residues. The chain employs TRBV28 and TRBJ2-7, with D possibly TRBD1 on 5 matching bases. Specimen: PBMCs. This clonotype was sampled from a man between 40 and 49 years old in good health and CMV-seronegative. Here the CDR3 DNA reads TGTGCCAGCAGTTTAAGGGGTGGTCAGCGCGAGCAGTACTTC. It codes for CASSLRGGQREQYF.